This passage covers 31 T cell receptor beta chains from one sample sequenced in a study of breast tumors, draining lymph nodes, adjacent tissues. TCRdb itself ran the multiplex PCR reads through MiXCR, one entry per CDR3 protein. This table has around 140,000 distinct CDR3 sequences, about a fifth appearing once. Samples came from axillary lymph nodes draining the breast cancer. Source material: axillary lymph node tissue. The receptors here all came from a female donor with breast cancer. Some clones in this sample may be carry-over from other donors' samples.

Ten or more counts support this clonotype. This chain joins TRBV6-5 and TRBJ1-2, with D maybe TRBD1 (6 bases). This CDR3 spans 15 amino acids. Germline CDR1 is MNHEY and CDR2 is SVGAGI. V was shortened by 2 bases and J by 8 bases, with 18 bases between the two germline ends. The CDR3 is CASSYTLQGGEGYTF. In DNA form, the CDR3 reads TGTGCCAGCAGTTACACACTACAAGGGGGAGAAGGCTACACCTTC.

The chain has TRBV12-3 or TRBV12-4 and TRBJ2-2, with TRBD1 matching 8 bases. CDR3 length equals 13 residues. The J segment lost 5 bases and the V segment lost 5 bases, leaving 1 base of the junction unmatched. This chain's CDR3 is CASSRQGTGELFF. Here the CDR3 DNA reads TGTGCCAGCAGTCGACAGGGGACCGGGGAGCTGTTTTTT.

This clonotype has a single count. A much larger clone lies a single base off, so this may be a read error. The chain links TRBV7-8 to TRBJ2-3, with 10 bases identical to TRBD2. CDR1 and CDR2 (germline): SGHVS, FQNEAQ. The CDR3 loop spans 15 amino acids. The CDR3, as DNA: TGTGCCAGCAGCTTACCTAGCGGGAGAACAGGTACGCAGTATTTT. As protein: CASSLPSGRTGTQYF.

Points on this clonotype: A much bigger clone sits one base away, suggesting this may be a read error. The V and J genes are TRBV2 and TRBJ2-1; no definite D call. Trimming stripped 6 bases from V and 10 bases from J, with 16 bases between. From germline, CDR1 is SNHLY and CDR2 FYNNEI. This CDR3 region has 13 residues. The CDR3 sequence is CASRPLSSGEQFF. As DNA, the CDR3 is TGTGCCAGCAGGCCCCTAAGTAGTGGGGAGCAGTTCTTC.

In its sample, this clonotype was seen many times. The V and J genes are TRBV6-5 and TRBJ2-7, with D uncertain. The length of the CDR3 is 12 residues. CDR1 and CDR2 (germline): MNHEY, SVGAGI. Trimming removed 2 bases from V and 6 bases from J, with 8 bases in between. The CDR3 sequence is CASSYPHPEQYF. The CDR3 DNA sequence: TGTGCCAGCAGTTACCCCCATCCCGAGCAGTACTTC.

In this sample, this clonotype turned up a few times. A much larger clone differs from this one at a single base, so this may be a read error. This chain uses TRBV7-9 with TRBJ2-3; D ambiguous. The germline V gene has CDR1 SEHNR and CDR2 FQNEAQ (reference sequence). The CDR3 is 12 amino acids. The CDR3, as DNA: TGTGCCAACAGCGTAGATACAGATACGCAGTATTTT. It specifies CANSVDTDTQYF.

Turning to this clonotype: This could be a read error, since a much larger clone is one nucleotide away. The chain is built from TRBV20-1 and TRBJ1-3; 8 positions agree with TRBD1. From germline, CDR1 is DFQATT and CDR2 SNEGSKA (reference sequence). The CDR3 totals 16 residues. CDR3 in DNA: TGCAGTGTTAGAGACGGCAGGGGGCGAAGTGGAAACACCATATATTTT. Protein product: CSVRDGRGRSGNTIYF.

This clonotype has at least ten counts. V is TRBV19 and J is TRBJ2-7; possibly TRBD1 or TRBD2 for D (6 bases each). This CDR3 is built from 16 residues. Looked up from germline, CDR1 is LNHDA and CDR2 is SQIVND (reference sequence). Trimming stripped 1 base from V and 6 bases from J, with 19 bases between. For the CDR3, the DNA is TGTGCCAGTAGTATAGGTCCCGGGGGCGCCGACGGCGAGCAGTACTTC. It yields the protein CASSIGPGGADGEQYF. Based on the CDR3 plus reference TRBV19 and TRBJ2-7, the full variable domain is DGGITQSPKYLFRKEGQNVTLSCEQNLNHDAMYWYRQDPGQGLRLIYYSQIVNDFQKGDIAEGYSVSREKKESFPLTVTSAQKNPTAFYLCASSIGPGGADGEQYFGPGTRLTVT.

This clonotype was counted at least ten times. The chain is built from TRBV19 and TRBJ2-5; maybe TRBD2 (7 bases). CDR1 is LNHDA, CDR2 SQIVND, per germline (reference sequence). The germline V and J ends were trimmed by 1 base and 1 base, with 10 bases remaining between them. CDR3 size: 15 residues. The CDR3 is CASSIGEGGQETQYF. The CDR3 coding sequence is TGTGCCAGTAGTATAGGGGAGGGGGGCCAAGAGACCCAGTACTTC. Drawing the rest from reference TRBV19 and TRBJ2-5, the complete variable domain is DGGITQSPKYLFRKEGQNVTLSCEQNLNHDAMYWYRQDPGQGLRLIYYSQIVNDFQKGDIAEGYSVSREKKESFPLTVTSAQKNPTAFYLCASSIGEGGQETQYFGPGTRLLVL.

This clonotype was detected only a few times. This clone may be a read error of a much larger clone one base away. This rearrangement joins TRBV4-1 to TRBJ1-5, with 8 bases matching TRBD1. The CDR3 has 15 amino acids. Looked up from germline, CDR1 is MGHRA and CDR2 is YSYEKL. DNA for the CDR3: TGCGCCAACAGCCAGGCCACAGGGGGTGGTCAGCCCCAGCATTTT. This translates into CANSQATGGGQPQHF.

This clonotype has a count of ten or more. The gene calls are TRBV5-1 and TRBJ2-1; 9 bases match TRBD2. V was pared by 0 bases and J by 15 bases, with 1 base of the junction left unmatched. The CDR3 is 11 residues long. From germline, CDR1 is SGHRS and CDR2 YFSETQ. The CDR3 bases are TGCGCCAGCAGCTTGGAGCGGGAGGCGTTCTTC. Its protein product is CASSLEREAFF.

Many counts were recorded for this clonotype. The chain links TRBV5-6 to TRBJ2-7, with D perhaps TRBD1 (5 bases). This CDR3 comprises 15 residues. Trimming shortened V by 0 bases and J by 6 bases, and 16 bases separated the two germline ends. Germline loops: CDR1 SGHDT, CDR2 YYEEEE. Here the CDR3 DNA reads TGTGCCAGCAGCTTGGGACAGCTTGGGTCTCGCGAGCAGTACTTC. It encodes CASSLGQLGSREQYF.

This clonotype was recorded a few times. A much larger clone is a single base away; this may be a read error. The chain carries TRBV10-2 and TRBJ2-1; D possibly corresponds to TRBD2 (6 bases). CDR1 and CDR2 (germline): WSHSY, SAAADI. The CDR3 contains 16 residues. V dropped 7 bases and J dropped 8 bases, with 24 bases sitting between them. The CDR3: CASKRQGTGTYDEQFF. For the CDR3, the DNA is TGCGCCAGCAAAAGGCAAGGTACCGGGACTTACGATGAGCAGTTCTTC.

Comment on this clonotype: This may arise from a read error, as a much more abundant clone is one base away. The chain joins TRBV5-4 to TRBJ2-3; 14 bases align to TRBD2. Germline CDR1 reads SGHNT; CDR2 reads YYREEE (reference sequence). The CDR3 is 17 residues long. The CDR3 reads CASSRRLAGGSTDTRYF. In DNA form, the CDR3 reads TGTGCCAGCAGCCGTCGACTAGCGGGAGGGAGCACAGATACGCGGTATTTT.

This chain links TRBV15 with TRBJ2-7; TRBD1 might be the D (5 bases). Trimming stripped 0 bases from V and 6 bases from J, with 18 bases between. The CDR3 length is 16 residues. CDR1 is LNHNV and CDR2 is YYDKDF in the germline V gene (reference sequence). CDR3 in amino acids: CATSRDIRARSGEQYF. CDR3 sequence (DNA): TGTGCCACCAGCAGAGATATCAGGGCTAGGTCGGGCGAGCAGTACTTC. The variable domain in full, with the rest retrieved from reference TRBV15 and TRBJ2-7, is DAMVIQNPRYQVTQFGKPVTLSCSQTLNHNVMYWYQQKSSQAPKLLFHYYDKDFNNEADTPDNFQSRRPNTSFCFLDIRSPGLGDTAMYLCATSRDIRARSGEQYFGPGTRLTVT.

Worth noting for this clonotype: A read error may produce the germline difference seen at one junction end. The rearrangement links TRBV24-1 to TRBJ1-5; D is unclear. The CDR3 is 19 amino acids. Germline CDR1 KGHDR, CDR2 SFDVKD. The CDR3 reads CATSVPETRTQRHNRPQHF. The CDR3 DNA reads as TGTGCCACCAGTGTTCCCGAAACCCGGACCCAGCGGCACAATCGGCCCCAGCATTTT.

This clonotype was observed many times. The chain recombines TRBV6-6 with TRBJ1-5; D is ambiguous. The V gene's germline CDR1 is MNHNY and CDR2 SVGAGI (reference sequence). This CDR3 is 13 amino acids long. V dropped 2 bases and J dropped 7 bases, with 9 bases sitting between them. The CDR3 sequence: CASSYAGNQPQHF. The CDR3 DNA reads TGTGCCAGCAGTTACGCGGGGAACCAGCCCCAGCATTTT.

There are a few counts of this clonotype. The J gene is TRBJ2-4, the V gene TRBV20-1, with a weak D call TRBD2 (5 bases). CDR3 length equals 13 residues. V lost 6 bases to trimming and J lost 5 bases, with 14 bases between them. The germline V gene has CDR1 DFQATT and CDR2 SNEGSKA (reference sequence). The CDR3 loop reads CSALGGLQNIQYF. The CDR3 DNA reads as TGCAGTGCCCTGGGTGGACTGCAAAACATTCAGTACTTC.

This clonotype was detected ten times or more. V and J are TRBV28 and TRBJ2-3, with TRBD2 matching 7 bases. Unmatched junction bases numbered 9, after V lost 6 bases and J lost 3 bases. The CDR3 totals 15 residues. Germline V gene sequence: CDR1 MDHEN, CDR2 SYDVKM. CDR3 bases: TGTGCCAGCAGCGTAGCGGGCGTAGGGACAGATACGCAGTATTTT. Translation gives CASSVAGVGTDTQYF.

This clonotype was counted only a few times. The chain recombines TRBV28 with TRBJ2-7; D perhaps matches TRBD2 (5 bases). Germline values: CDR1 MDHEN, CDR2 SYDVKM. Trimming removed 4 bases at V and 0 bases at J, with 16 bases between. The CDR3 contains 16 residues. DNA of the CDR3: TGTGCCAGCAGTTCCCCGCGGGCAGCTAGCTCCTACGAGCAGTACTTC. Its translation: CASSSPRAASSYEQYF. Using reference TRBV28 and TRBJ2-7 for the parts outside the CDR3, the full variable domain is DVKVTQSSRYLVKRTGEKVFLECVQDMDHENMFWYRQDPGLGLRLIYFSYDVKMKEKGDIPEGYSVSREKKERFSLILESASTNQTSMYLCASSSPRAASSYEQYFGPGTRLTVT.

This clonotype was counted many times. V and J are TRBV2 and TRBJ2-7; D is undetermined. Germline CDR1 is SNHLY and CDR2 is FYNNEI. The CDR3 runs to 11 residues. V was shortened by 4 bases and J by 5 bases, with 6 bases between the two germline ends. CDR3 in amino acids: CASSVPDEQYF. In nucleotides, the CDR3 is TGTGCCAGCAGTGTACCAGACGAGCAGTACTTC. Variable domain in full (rest from reference TRBV2 and TRBJ2-7): EPEVTQTPSHQVTQMGQEVILRCVPISNHLYFYWYRQILGQKVEFLVSFYNNEISEKSEIFDDQFSVERPDGSNFTLKIRSTKLEDSAMYFCASSVPDEQYFGPGTRLTVT.

Of note for this clonotype: A much more abundant neighbour one base away suggests this may be a read error. V is TRBV19 and J is TRBJ2-1; 8 nucleotides align to TRBD2. V shed 8 bases and J 1 base; nucleotides not matched to a gene: 7. CDR3 length equals 15 residues. CDR1 LNHDA and CDR2 SQIVND come from the germline V gene (reference sequence). The CDR3 coding sequence is TGTGCCAGTGCCAAGGGACTAGATTCCTACAATGAGCAGTTCTTC. This translates into CASAKGLDSYNEQFF.

With regard to this clonotype: Possible read error: a much larger clone is one base away. V and J are TRBV5-6 and TRBJ2-3; no clear D gene. Trimming removed 3 bases at V and 2 bases at J, with 13 bases between. CDR1 and CDR2 from the germline V gene are SGHDT and YYEEEE. The CDR3 contains 15 residues. The CDR3 reads CASSSAPTTTDTQYF. CDR3 sequence (DNA): TGTGCCAGCAGCTCGGCACCCACAACCACAGATACGCAGTATTTT.

The table lists this clonotype with a few counts. Relative to the germline gene, one junction end is altered; a read error may explain this. This CDR3 is CASSSLTSGSESGCTDTQYF. In DNA, the CDR3 is TGTGCTAGCAGCTCCCTGACTAGCGGGAGCGAAAGTGGGTGCACAGATACGCAGTATTTT. The rearrangement links TRBV7-7 to TRBJ2-3; 12 bases line up with TRBD2. Germline V gene lookup returns CDR1 SSHAT and CDR2 FNYEAQ (reference sequence). The CDR3 extends over 20 amino acids.

To note about this clonotype: A much bigger clone sits one base away, suggesting this may be a read error. The chain links TRBV10-3 to TRBJ2-7; tentative D call: TRBD2 (6 bases). Trimming took off 0 bases at V and 2 bases at J, with 14 bases between the two ends. The CDR3 is 16 residues long. Germline lookup yields CDR1 ENHRY and CDR2 SYGVKD. CDR3 sequence (DNA): TGTGCCATCAGTGAGTCCCGGCTAGCGAACGCCTACGAGCAGTACTTC. Its protein product is CAISESRLANAYEQYF.

This clonotype was counted ten times or more. The chain joins TRBV7-2 to TRBJ1-3; D uncertain. The germline CDR1 and CDR2 sequences are SGHTA and FQGNSA. The CDR3 runs to 16 residues. The V end was cut by 2 bases, the J end by 0 bases, with 11 bases between. The CDR3 DNA sequence: TGTGCCAGCAGCTTACGGGCAGGCCTCTCTGGAAACACCATATATTTT. Translated: CASSLRAGLSGNTIYF.

The chain links TRBV20-1 to TRBJ2-7; D assignment may be TRBD1 or TRBD2 (6 bases each). TRBJ2-5 matches the DNA end more closely, so the J call is doubtful. The CDR3 runs to 15 residues. Germline assignment: CDR1 DFQATT and CDR2 SNEGSKA (reference sequence). The CDR3 reads CSARDTRGARETQYF. The CDR3 bases are TGCAGTGCTAGAGATACGAGGGGGGCCCGGGAGACCCAGTACTTC.

This clonotype was found many times. The chain uses TRBV11-2 and TRBJ2-7; 8 bases match TRBD1. The germline V gene has CDR1 SGHAT and CDR2 FQNNGV. The CDR3 runs 13 residues. The junction had 4 bases not matched to a gene; V was cut back by 2 bases and J by 7 bases. The CDR3 here is CASSLQGAGEQYF. The CDR3 region has the DNA TGTGCCAGCAGCTTACAGGGGGCGGGGGAGCAGTACTTC.

This clonotype was found many times. The chain joins TRBV27 to TRBJ1-6; D unresolved. V lost 0 bases and J 0 bases, leaving 12 bases between the germline ends. Germline CDR1 reads MNHEY; CDR2 reads SMNVEV (reference sequence). The CDR3 sequence is 18 residues long. CDR3 in DNA: TGTGCCAGCAGTTTATCGCTACGTGGCGTCTCCTATAATTCACCCCTCCACTTT. Residues: CASSLSLRGVSYNSPLHF.

In this sample, this clonotype turned up many times. The CDR3 DNA follows: TGCAGTGCTAGTTTACAGGGGAGTTTACAAGAGACCCAGTACTTC. It translates to CSASLQGSLQETQYF. The V and J genes are TRBV20-1 and TRBJ2-5; 7 nucleotides line up with TRBD1. Germline trimming cut 3 bases from V and 2 bases from J; bases unmatched to any gene: 9. Germline V gives CDR1 DFQATT, CDR2 SNEGSKA (reference sequence). The CDR3 is 15 amino acids.

This clonotype has ten or more counts. The CDR3 DNA is TGTGCCAGCAGTTGGAACATCAACCGGGACAGGGATTCACCCCTCCACTTT. Its translation is CASSWNINRDRDSPLHF. The chain links TRBV6-5 to TRBJ1-6; TRBD1 matches at 9 bases. This CDR3 region has 17 residues. From germline, CDR1 is MNHEY and CDR2 SVGAGI. Unmatched junction bases numbered 12, after V lost 4 bases and J lost 8 bases.